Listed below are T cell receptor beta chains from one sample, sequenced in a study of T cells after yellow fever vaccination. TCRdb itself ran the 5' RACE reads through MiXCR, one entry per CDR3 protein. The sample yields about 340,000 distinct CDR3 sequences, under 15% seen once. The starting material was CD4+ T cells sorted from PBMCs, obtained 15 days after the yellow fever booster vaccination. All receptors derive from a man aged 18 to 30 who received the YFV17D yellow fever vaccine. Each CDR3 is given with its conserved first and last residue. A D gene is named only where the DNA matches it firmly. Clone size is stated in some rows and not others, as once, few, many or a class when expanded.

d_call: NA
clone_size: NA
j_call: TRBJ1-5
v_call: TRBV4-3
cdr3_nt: TGCGCCAGCAGCCAAGCAGGTCATCAGCCCCAGCATTTT
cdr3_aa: CASSQAGHQPQHF

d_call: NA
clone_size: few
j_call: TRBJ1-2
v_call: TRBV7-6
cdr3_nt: TGTGCCAGCAGCTCGGGGTTGGACTATGGCTACACCTTC
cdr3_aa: CASSSGLDYGYTF

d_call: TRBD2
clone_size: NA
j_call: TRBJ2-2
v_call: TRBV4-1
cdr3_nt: TGCGCCAGCAGCCAGGAAGCGGGGGCCGGGGAGCTGTTTTTT
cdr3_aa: CASSQEAGAGELFF

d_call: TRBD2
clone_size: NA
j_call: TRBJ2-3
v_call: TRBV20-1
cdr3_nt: TGCAGTGCTAGACGCAGCGGGGGGGCGGAAGATACGCAGTATTTT
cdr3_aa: CSARRSGGAEDTQYF

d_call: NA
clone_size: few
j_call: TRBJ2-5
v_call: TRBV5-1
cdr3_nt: TGCGCCAGCAGCTTGGTTCCTAGCGCGGTGGAGACCCAGTACTTC
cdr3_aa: CASSLVPSAVETQYF

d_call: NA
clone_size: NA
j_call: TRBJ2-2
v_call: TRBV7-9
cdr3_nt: TGTGCCAGCAGCCTACGACAGCGACCCAGGGATGGCGGGGAGCTGTTTTTT
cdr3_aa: CASSLRQRPRDGGELFF

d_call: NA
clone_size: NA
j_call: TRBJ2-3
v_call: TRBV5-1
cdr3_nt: TGCGCCAGCAGCTCGGACAGAAGCACTAGCACAGATACGCAGTATTTT
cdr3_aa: CASSSDRSTSTDTQYF

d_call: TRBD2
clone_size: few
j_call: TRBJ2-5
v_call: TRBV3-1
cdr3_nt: TGTGCCAGCAGCCGCCGACTAGCGGGGGAGCAAGAGACCCAGTACTTC
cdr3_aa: CASSRRLAGEQETQYF

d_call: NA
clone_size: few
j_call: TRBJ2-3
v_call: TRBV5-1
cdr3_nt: TGCGCCAGCAGTGGCCAAAGCACAGATACGCAGTATTTT
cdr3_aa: CASSGQSTDTQYF

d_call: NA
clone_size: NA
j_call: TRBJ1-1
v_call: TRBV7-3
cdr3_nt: TGTGCCAGCAGCTTATCAGGGCCGAACACTGAAGCTTTCTTT
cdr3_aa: CASSLSGPNTEAFF

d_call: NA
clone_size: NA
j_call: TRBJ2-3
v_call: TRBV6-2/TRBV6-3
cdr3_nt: TGTGCCAGCAGTTACCCGGGTAAAGGATGGGGTCATAGGGGCACAGATACGCAGTATTTT
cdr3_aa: CASSYPGKGWGHRGTDTQYF

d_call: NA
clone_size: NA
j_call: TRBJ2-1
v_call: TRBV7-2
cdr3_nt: TGTGCCAGCAGCTTAGACGGGTTTTCGCGGAATGAGCAGTTCTTC
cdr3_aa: CASSLDGFSRNEQFF

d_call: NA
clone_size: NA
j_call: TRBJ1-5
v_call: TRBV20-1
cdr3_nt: TGCAGTGCTAGAGATCGGGCTGCGGGTCAGCCCCAGCATTTT
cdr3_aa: CSARDRAAGQPQHF

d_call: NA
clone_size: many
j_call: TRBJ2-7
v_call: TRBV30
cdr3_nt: TGTGCCTGGAGAGACTATACTAGGCTAAACTCCTACGAGCAGTACTTC
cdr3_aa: CAWRDYTRLNSYEQYF

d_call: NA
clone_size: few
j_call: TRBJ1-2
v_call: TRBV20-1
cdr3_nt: TGCAGTGCTAGACGGGGTCAGGGTCCTTCCGGCTACACCTTC
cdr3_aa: CSARRGQGPSGYTF

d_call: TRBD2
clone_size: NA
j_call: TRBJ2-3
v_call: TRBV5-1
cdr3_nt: TGCGCCAGCAGCTTGCTAGCGGGGGGGTTCTACACAGATACGCAGTATTTT
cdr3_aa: CASSLLAGGFYTDTQYF

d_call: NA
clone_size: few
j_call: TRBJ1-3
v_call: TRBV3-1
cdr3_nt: TGTGCCAGCAGCCCCCTCCTCTCTGGAAACACCATATATTTT
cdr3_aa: CASSPLLSGNTIYF

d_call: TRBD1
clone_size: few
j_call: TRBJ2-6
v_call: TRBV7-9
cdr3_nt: TGTGCCAGCAGGCGTGGGACAGGGGTTGGGTCTGGGGCCAACGTCCTGACTTTC
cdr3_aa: CASRRGTGVGSGANVLTF

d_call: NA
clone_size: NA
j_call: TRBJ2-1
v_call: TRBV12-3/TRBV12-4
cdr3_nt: TGTGCCAGCAGTTTAAGGGACCCATCCTACAATGAGCAGTTCTTC
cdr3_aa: CASSLRDPSYNEQFF

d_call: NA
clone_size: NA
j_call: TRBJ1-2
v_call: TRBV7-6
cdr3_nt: TGTGCCAGCAGCCCCTCGGGGGTAGGGAGCTATGGCTACACCTTC
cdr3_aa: CASSPSGVGSYGYTF

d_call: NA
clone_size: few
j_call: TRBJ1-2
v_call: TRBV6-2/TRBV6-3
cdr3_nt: TGTGCCAGCAGTTACTCGAGGCAGGGAGGTTTCAGCTACACCTTC
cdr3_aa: CASSYSRQGGFSYTF

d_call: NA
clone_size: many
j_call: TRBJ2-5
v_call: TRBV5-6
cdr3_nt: TGTGCCAGCAGCCCACTACGGGAGACCCAGTACTTC
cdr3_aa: CASSPLRETQYF

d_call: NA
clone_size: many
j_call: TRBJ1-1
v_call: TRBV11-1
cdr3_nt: TGCGCCAGCAGCTTGGCAGGTTACACTGAAGCTTTCTTT
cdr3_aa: CASSLAGYTEAFF

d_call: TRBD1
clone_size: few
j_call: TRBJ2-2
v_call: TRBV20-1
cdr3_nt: TGCAGTGCTAGAGGGACAGGGGGAAACGGGGAGCTGTTTTTT
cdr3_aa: CSARGTGGNGELFF

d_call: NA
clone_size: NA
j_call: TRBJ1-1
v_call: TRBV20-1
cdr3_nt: TGCAGTGGGGTTATACCTACTGAGACTGAAGCTTTCTTT
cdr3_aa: CSGVIPTETEAFF

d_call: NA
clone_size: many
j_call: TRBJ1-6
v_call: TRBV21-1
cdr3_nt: TGTGCCAGCAGCAAAGTGATTGGACAGGTGGATTCACCCCTCCACTTT
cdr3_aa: CASSKVIGQVDSPLHF